This T cell receptor beta chain comes out of a study of vaccination effects on CD4 cells after COVID-19. Data came from immunoSEQ multiplex PCR; TCRdb stores just in-frame clones and leaves some out. The sample lists tens of thousands of clones, 70% to 75% occurring once. ViraFEST expansion of antigen-specific CD4+ T cells with viral peptide pools preceded sequencing. An approximately nine-day culture period preceded the isolation of CD4+ T cells. Vaccinated participants had no history of SARS-CoV-2 infection and tested negative for nucleocapsid antibodies. It was with about 10 IU/ml IL-2 and around 10 ug/ml peptides that 1.5 million to 2.5 million PBMC per well were cultured. This clone was counted a few times. What it recognizes is unknown. The CDR3 is made up of 14 amino acids. Trimming cost V 5 bases and J 5 bases; bases outside gene matches: 8. CDR1 is SGHTA and CDR2 is FQGNSA in the germline V gene.

This sample comprised CD4+ T cells from PBMCs cultured with HCoV-229E spike peptides, obtained before COVID-19 vaccination. The TCR was taken from a human donor who received a COVID-19 vaccine. This sequence joins TRBV7-2 and TRBJ1-1; TRBD1 aligns across 7 bases. As DNA, the CDR3 is TGTGCCAGCAGCATACATCCGGGACAGACTGAAGCTTTCTTT. Translating it yields CASSIHPGQTEAFF.